The 22 T cell receptor beta chains listed next were all sequenced from one sample in a study of cytomegalovirus exposure and HLA in healthy donors. Amplification used 60 Vbeta primers and 13 Jbeta primers. Data came from immunoSEQ multiplex PCR; TCRdb stores just in-frame clones and leaves some out. The table has around 70,000 clones, roughly 70% seen once. Sample: PBMCs. Receptors originate from a man aged 70-80 years in good health and CMV-seronegative.

The chain has TRBV30 and TRBJ1-4; D is uncertain. The CDR3 runs 14 residues. Germline V CDR1 and CDR2: GTSNPN, SVGIG (reference sequence). Trimming shortened V by 0 bases and J by 0 bases, and 5 bases separated the two germline ends. The CDR3 nucleotides are TGTGCCTGGAGTGTACTAACAACTAATGAAAAACTGTTTTTT. Translated, it gives CAWSVLTTNEKLFF.

As to this clone: The junction and the germline gene differ at one end; a read error may be behind it. The chain joins TRBV7-9 to TRBJ2-3, with 10 bases aligning to TRBD1. Per the germline V gene, CDR1 is SEHNR and CDR2 is FQNEAQ (reference sequence). This CDR3 comprises 14 residues. Here the CDR3 reads CSSSTTGGADTQYF. Written as DNA, the CDR3 is TGTTCCAGCAGCACGACAGGGGGCGCAGATACGCAGTATTTT.

This rearrangement joins TRBV5-4 to TRBJ1-4; 10 bases are a match to TRBD1. This CDR3 is built from 15 residues. V shed 4 bases and J 4 bases; nucleotides not matched to a gene: 4. The germline V gene has CDR1 SGHNT and CDR2 YYREEE (reference sequence). The DNA of the CDR3 is TGTGCCAGCAGCCAGGGACAGGGGATTAATGAAAAACTGTTTTTT. This codes for CASSQGQGINEKLFF. The variable domain in full, completed from reference TRBV5-4 and TRBJ1-4, reads ETGVTQSPTHLIKTRGQQVTLRCSSQSGHNTVSWYQQALGQGPQFIFQYYREEENGRGNFPPRFSGLQFPNYSSELNVNALELDDSALYLCASSQGQGINEKLFFGSGTQLSVL.

J is TRBJ1-1 and V is TRBV11-2, with D unresolved. The CDR3 runs 14 residues. Germline V gives CDR1 SGHAT, CDR2 FQNNGV. The V and J ends lost 0 bases and 1 base respectively, with 6 bases between them. Written as DNA, the CDR3 is TGTGCCAGCAGCTTAGAGCAGGCGAACACTGAAGCTTTCTTT. Protein product: CASSLEQANTEAFF.

The table lists this clone with a few counts. The chain links TRBV15 to TRBJ1-1; TRBD1 agrees at 10 bases. The CDR3 is 14 amino acids. Trimming at V came to 5 bases and at J to 7 bases, leaving 7 bases not matched to a gene. Per germline, CDR1 LNHNV and CDR2 YYDKDF (reference sequence). The CDR3 sequence is CATSPPGQGSEAFF. CDR3 sequence (DNA): TGTGCCACCAGCCCTCCGGGACAGGGGAGTGAAGCTTTCTTT. Using reference TRBV15 and TRBJ1-1 for the parts outside the CDR3, the full variable domain is DAMVIQNPRYQVTQFGKPVTLSCSQTLNHNVMYWYQQKSSQAPKLLFHYYDKDFNNEADTPDNFQSRRPNTSFCFLDIRSPGLGDTAMYLCATSPPGQGSEAFFGQGTRLTVV.

The genes are TRBV7-2 and TRBJ2-1; possibly TRBD1 for D (6 bases). In germline, CDR1 is SGHTA, CDR2 FQGNSA. CDR3 length equals 16 residues. Trimming stripped 4 bases from V and 0 bases from J, with 13 bases between. CDR3 sequence (DNA): TGTGCCAGCAGCTCCAAGGGGGTCTCCTCCTACAATGAGCAGTTCTTC. This gives the protein CASSSKGVSSYNEQFF.

Written as DNA, the CDR3 is TGTGCCAGTAGTATAGATCGTGGAAACACCATATATTTT. This codes for CASSIDRGNTIYF. This chain links TRBV19 with TRBJ1-3, with D unclear. The CDR3 sequence is 13 residues long. Germline V gives CDR1 LNHDA, CDR2 SQIVND (reference sequence). V lost 0 bases and J lost 3, with 3 bases in between. Together with reference TRBV19 and TRBJ1-3, the CDR3 gives the full variable domain: DGGITQSPKYLFRKEGQNVTLSCEQNLNHDAMYWYRQDPGQGLRLIYYSQIVNDFQKGDIAEGYSVSREKKESFPLTVTSAQKNPTAFYLCASSIDRGNTIYFGEGSWLTVV.

The CDR3 here is CASSPALGAYNEQFF. For the CDR3, the DNA is TGTGCCAGCTCACCCGCGCTAGGAGCCTACAATGAGCAGTTCTTC. The chain combines TRBV18 with TRBJ2-1; D gene ambiguous. Trimming stripped 3 bases from V and 2 bases from J, with 11 bases between. The CDR3 is 15 amino acids. Per the germline V gene, CDR1 is KGHSH and CDR2 is LQKENI.

The chain carries TRBV14 and TRBJ2-1; weak D call: TRBD2 (7 bases). CDR1 is SGHDN, CDR2 FVKESK, per germline. Deletions cut 4 bases from V and 3 bases from J, with 16 bases between. The CDR3 is made up of 16 amino acids. The CDR3 is CASSPWGGAIYNEQFF. CDR3 nucleotide sequence: TGTGCCAGCAGCCCGTGGGGGGGGGCCATCTACAATGAGCAGTTCTTC.

This chain joins TRBV21-1 and TRBJ2-7; the table calls TRBD2, which could not be checked here. TRBV21-1 is flagged as a pseudogene. This CDR3 is 9 amino acids long. The CDR3 nucleotides read TGTGCCAGCAGCAGAGGAGCCGACTTC. Its protein is CASSRGADF.

The rearrangement links TRBV6-5 to TRBJ1-3, with D hard to call. V lost 3 bases, J lost 0 bases, and 6 bases lay in between. Germline loops: CDR1 MNHEY, CDR2 SVGAGI. There are 14 residues in the CDR3. The CDR3 nucleotides read TGTGCCAGCAGTTATGAGAGCTCTGGAAACACCATATATTTT. Translation: CASSYESSGNTIYF.

This sequence joins TRBV7-2 and TRBJ2-3; perhaps TRBD2 as D (5 bases). The CDR3 is 15 residues long. Germline V gives CDR1 SGHTA, CDR2 FQGNSA. V was shortened by 5 bases and J by 1 base, with 13 bases between the two germline ends. CDR3 amino acids: CASSRGLLGTDTQYF. The DNA for the CDR3 is TGTGCCAGCAGCAGAGGGCTTCTGGGCACAGATACGCAGTATTTT.

This clone was observed a single time. V usage is TRBV7-2 and J usage is TRBJ1-4; no firm D call. Trimming removed 5 bases from V and 0 bases from J, with 16 bases in between. The CDR3 length is 17 residues. Germline-derived CDR1 and CDR2 are SGHTA and FQGNSA. CDR3: CASSRGLSPATNEKLFF. For the CDR3, the DNA is TGTGCCAGCAGCCGGGGATTGTCCCCCGCAACTAATGAAAAACTGTTTTTT.

The V call is TRBV30, the J call TRBJ2-3; 8 bases are shared with TRBD2. CDR3 length: 13 residues. Germline values: CDR1 GTSNPN, CDR2 SVGIG (reference sequence). V gave up 1 base and J gave up 4 bases; unmatched junction bases: 1. CDR3 coding DNA: TGTGCCTGGAGTGGCGGGAGGCCAGATACGCAGTATTTT. The encoded protein is CAWSGGRPDTQYF.

The chain couples TRBV28 to TRBJ1-2; TRBD1 is a possible D gene (6 bases). Trimming cost V 7 bases and J 2 bases, with 14 bases left between them. CDR1 and CDR2 from the germline V gene are MDHEN and SYDVKM. The CDR3 is made up of 14 amino acids. In DNA form, the CDR3 reads TGTGCCAGCAAGTGGGGGGGGGCCAACTATGGCTACACCTTC. Residues: CASKWGGANYGYTF.

CDR3 amino acids: CAWRRGFGGPQHF. Written as DNA, the CDR3 is TGTGCCTGGAGAAGAGGGTTTGGGGGCCCCCAGCATTTT. The chain couples TRBV30 to TRBJ1-5; possibly TRBD1 for D (6 bases). The CDR3 runs to 13 residues. The V end was cut by 3 bases, the J end by 10 bases, with 16 bases between. Germline V gene data show CDR1 as GTSNPN and CDR2 as SVGIG (reference sequence).

J is TRBJ2-7 and V is TRBV7-2, with 11 bases matching TRBD1. The CDR3 has 15 amino acids. With V trimmed by 5 bases and J by 4 bases, 7 bases remained unmatched. The germline CDR1 and CDR2 sequences are SGHTA and FQGNSA. In DNA form, the CDR3 reads TGTGCCAGCAGCCATAGGACAGGGGGCGAGTACGAGCAGTACTTC. As protein: CASSHRTGGEYEQYF.

The J gene is TRBJ2-4, the V gene TRBV4-1, with D possibly matching TRBD1 (6 bases). This CDR3 comprises 17 residues. V was cut by 3 bases and J by 0 bases, with 15 bases left in between. Germline V gene data show CDR1 as MGHRA and CDR2 as YSYEKL. The CDR3 sequence: CASSQPTGYGAKNIQYF. The DNA for the CDR3 is TGCGCCAGCAGCCAGCCTACAGGGTACGGAGCCAAAAACATTCAGTACTTC.

The rearrangement uses TRBV5-1 and TRBJ2-5; 9 bases align to TRBD1. The germline V gene has CDR1 SGHRS and CDR2 YFSETQ. V lost 3 bases to trimming and J lost 0 bases; unmatched junction nucleotides: 3. The length of the CDR3 is 15 residues. CDR3 DNA sequence: TGCGCCAGCAGCTCAGGGGACAGGGACCAAGAGACCCAGTACTTC. Residues: CASSSGDRDQETQYF.

The chain carries TRBV7-2 and TRBJ2-2; 13 nucleotides match TRBD2. J lost 8 bases, V lost 5 bases, and 11 bases had no gene match. The CDR3 consists of 17 residues. Germline CDR1 is SGHTA and CDR2 is FQGNSA. The CDR3: CASSPGTSGAGGGELFF. The CDR3 DNA follows: TGTGCCAGCAGCCCCGGGACTAGCGGGGCCGGAGGAGGGGAGCTGTTTTTT.

V usage is TRBV9 and J usage is TRBJ2-7, with TRBD2 matching 10 bases. Germline values: CDR1 SGDLS, CDR2 YYNGEE. V was pared by 2 bases and J by 4 bases, with 9 bases of the junction left unmatched. The CDR3 runs to 16 residues. CDR3 protein: CASSVGAGGEFYEQYF. For the CDR3, the DNA is TGTGCCAGCAGCGTCGGAGCGGGAGGGGAGTTTTACGAGCAGTACTTC.

The chain employs TRBV7-2 and TRBJ2-3; 13 bases match TRBD2. Germline CDR1 SGHTA, CDR2 FQGNSA. The V segment lost 5 bases and the J segment 4 bases; nucleotides outside the gene matches: 9. CDR3 length equals 17 residues. CDR3 protein: CASSPGLAGAGADTQYF. The CDR3, as DNA: TGTGCCAGCAGCCCTGGACTAGCGGGAGCGGGGGCAGATACGCAGTATTTT.